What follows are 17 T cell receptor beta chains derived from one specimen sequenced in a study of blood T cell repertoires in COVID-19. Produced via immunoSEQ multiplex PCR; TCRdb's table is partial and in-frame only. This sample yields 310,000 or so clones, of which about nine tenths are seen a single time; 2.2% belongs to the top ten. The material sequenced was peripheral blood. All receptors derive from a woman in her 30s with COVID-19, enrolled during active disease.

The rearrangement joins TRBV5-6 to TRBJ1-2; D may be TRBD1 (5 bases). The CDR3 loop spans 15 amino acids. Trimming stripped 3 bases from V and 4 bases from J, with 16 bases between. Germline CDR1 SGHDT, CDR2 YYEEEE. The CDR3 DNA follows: TGTGCCAGCAGCTGGGCCGGCGGGACGGCCTATGGCTACACCTTC. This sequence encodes CASSWAGGTAYGYTF.

DNA of the CDR3: TGTGCCAGCAGCTTGGGGACAGGGGGCCGTGAAAAACTGTTTTTT. Protein: CASSLGTGGREKLFF. The chain is built from TRBV5-6 and TRBJ1-4, with TRBD1 identical over 11 bases. V was pared by 0 bases and J by 7 bases, with 2 bases of the junction left unmatched. Germline V CDR1 and CDR2: SGHDT, YYEEEE. The CDR3 consists of 15 residues.

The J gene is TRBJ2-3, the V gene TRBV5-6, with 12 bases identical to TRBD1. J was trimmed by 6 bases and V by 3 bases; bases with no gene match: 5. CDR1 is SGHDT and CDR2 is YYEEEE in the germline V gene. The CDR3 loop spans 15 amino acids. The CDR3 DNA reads TGTGCCAGCAGCTCCGGGACAGGGGGCGTGGATACGCAGTATTTT. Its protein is CASSSGTGGVDTQYF.

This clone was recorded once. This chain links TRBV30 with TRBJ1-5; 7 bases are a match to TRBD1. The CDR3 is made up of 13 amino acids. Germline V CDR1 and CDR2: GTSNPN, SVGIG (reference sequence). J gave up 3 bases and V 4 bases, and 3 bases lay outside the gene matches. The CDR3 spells CAWTTGANQPQHF. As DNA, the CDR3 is TGTGCCTGGACCACAGGGGCCAATCAGCCCCAGCATTTT.

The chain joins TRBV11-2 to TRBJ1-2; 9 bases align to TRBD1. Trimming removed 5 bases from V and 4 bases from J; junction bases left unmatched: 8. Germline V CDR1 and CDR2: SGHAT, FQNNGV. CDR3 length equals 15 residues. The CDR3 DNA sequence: TGTGCCAGCAGCCCGCATACAGGGGGCGCCTATGGCTACACCTTC. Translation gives CASSPHTGGAYGYTF.

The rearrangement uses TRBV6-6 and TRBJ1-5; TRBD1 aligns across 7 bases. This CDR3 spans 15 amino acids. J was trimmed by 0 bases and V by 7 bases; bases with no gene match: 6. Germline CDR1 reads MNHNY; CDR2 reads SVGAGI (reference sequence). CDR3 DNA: TGTGCCAGCACCAGGACAGGTGATAGCAATCAGCCCCAGCATTTT. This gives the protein CASTRTGDSNQPQHF.

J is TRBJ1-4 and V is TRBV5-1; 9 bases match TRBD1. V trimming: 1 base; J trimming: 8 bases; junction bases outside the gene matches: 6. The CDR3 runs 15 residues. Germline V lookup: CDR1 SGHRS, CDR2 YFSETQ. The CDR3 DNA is TGCGCCAGCAGCTTGCAACAGGGGGCGGAGGAAAAACTGTTTTTT. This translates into CASSLQQGAEEKLFF.

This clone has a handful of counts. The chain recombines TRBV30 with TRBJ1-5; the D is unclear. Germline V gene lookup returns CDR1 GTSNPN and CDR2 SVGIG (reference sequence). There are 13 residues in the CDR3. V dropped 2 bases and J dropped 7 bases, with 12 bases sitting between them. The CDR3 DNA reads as TGTGCCTGGAGTTCGGGGTTAGGGCAGCCCCAGCATTTT. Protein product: CAWSSGLGQPQHF.

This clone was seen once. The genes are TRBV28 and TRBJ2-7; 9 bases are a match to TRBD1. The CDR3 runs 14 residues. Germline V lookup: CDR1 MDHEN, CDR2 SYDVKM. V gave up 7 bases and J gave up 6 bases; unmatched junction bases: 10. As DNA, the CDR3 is TGTGCCAGCATGGACAGGGGTCCTAGCCGCGAGCAGTACTTC. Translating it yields CASMDRGPSREQYF.

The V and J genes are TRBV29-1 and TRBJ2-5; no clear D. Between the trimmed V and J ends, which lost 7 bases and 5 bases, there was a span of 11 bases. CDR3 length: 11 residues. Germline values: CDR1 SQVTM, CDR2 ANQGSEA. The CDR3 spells CSGSPGETQYF. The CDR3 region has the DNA TGCAGCGGATCTCCCGGGGAGACCCAGTACTTC.

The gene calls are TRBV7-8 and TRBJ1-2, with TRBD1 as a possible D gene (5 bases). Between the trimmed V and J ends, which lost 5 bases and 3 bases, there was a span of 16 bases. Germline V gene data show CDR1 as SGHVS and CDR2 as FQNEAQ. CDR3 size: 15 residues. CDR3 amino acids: CASSPDGGVDYGYTF. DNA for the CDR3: TGTGCCAGCAGCCCGGACGGGGGTGTTGACTATGGCTACACCTTC. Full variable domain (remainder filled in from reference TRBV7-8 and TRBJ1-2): GAGVSQSPRYKVAKRGQDVALRCDPISGHVSLFWYQQALGQGPEFLTYFQNEAQLDKSGLPSDRFFAERPEGSVSTLKIQRTQQEDSAVYLCASSPDGGVDYGYTFGSGTRLTVV.

CDR3 sequence (DNA): TGTGCCAGCAGTCAGGGGACTAGCGGGTACCAAGAGACCCAGTACTTC. It encodes CASSQGTSGYQETQYF. V is TRBV27 and J is TRBJ2-5; the match to TRBD2 covers 12 bases. The CDR3 spans 16 residues. The V segment lost 5 bases and the J segment 0 bases; nucleotides outside the gene matches: 4. Looked up from germline, CDR1 is MNHEY and CDR2 is SMNVEV (reference sequence).

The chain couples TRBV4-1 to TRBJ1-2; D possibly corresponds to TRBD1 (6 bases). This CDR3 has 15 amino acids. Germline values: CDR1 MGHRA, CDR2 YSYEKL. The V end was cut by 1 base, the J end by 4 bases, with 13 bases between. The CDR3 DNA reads TGCGCCAGCAGCCAAGGGGGCGGACAGTTCTATGGCTACACCTTC. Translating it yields CASSQGGGQFYGYTF.

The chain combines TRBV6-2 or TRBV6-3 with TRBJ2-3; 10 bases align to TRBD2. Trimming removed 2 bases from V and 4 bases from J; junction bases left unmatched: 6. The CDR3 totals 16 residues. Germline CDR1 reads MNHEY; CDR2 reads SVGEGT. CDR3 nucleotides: TGTGCCAGCAGTTACCGCCCTAGCGGGGGACCAGATACGCAGTATTTT. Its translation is CASSYRPSGGPDTQYF.

CDR3 sequence reads: CASSFRPGQNYGYTF. The DNA for the CDR3 is TGTGCCAGCAGTTTTCGCCCTGGACAGAACTATGGCTACACCTTC. The gene calls are TRBV27 and TRBJ1-2; perhaps TRBD1 as D (6 bases). The V and J ends lost 3 bases and 2 bases respectively, with 13 bases between them. Germline assignment: CDR1 MNHEY and CDR2 SMNVEV (reference sequence). This CDR3 has 15 amino acids.

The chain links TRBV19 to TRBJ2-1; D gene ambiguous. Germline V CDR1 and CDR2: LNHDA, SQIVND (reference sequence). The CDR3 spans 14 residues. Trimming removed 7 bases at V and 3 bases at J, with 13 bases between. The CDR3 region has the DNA TGTGCCAGTAACCACCGGGTAGACTACAATGAGCAGTTCTTC. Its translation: CASNHRVDYNEQFF.

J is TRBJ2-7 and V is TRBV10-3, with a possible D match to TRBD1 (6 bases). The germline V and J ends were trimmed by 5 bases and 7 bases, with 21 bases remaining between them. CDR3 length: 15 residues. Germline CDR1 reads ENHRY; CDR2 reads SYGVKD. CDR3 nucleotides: TGTGCCATCAGTCATTTAGGGGGATCCCTGGGGGAGCAGTACTTC. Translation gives CAISHLGGSLGEQYF.